This T cell receptor beta chain derives from a study of shared clonotypes between healthy human individuals (dated by TCRdb to 2020 to 2021). For the wider study: A few men and two women, aged 18 to 49 years, made up the cohort. For each donor, three plates each were used for CD4 naive and CD4 memory, two plates were used for CD8 naive, and one plate was used for CD8 memory. Blood TCR repertoires of roughly five healthy adults were deeply sequenced to estimate repertoire size and the extent of clonotype sharing between individuals. To increase sequencing depth and limit assay-specific biases, TCR repertoire library preparation and sequencing were carried out by different laboratories using diverse techniques. Between about 0.94 and 8.9 billion PBMCs per donor were obtained by leukapheresis. General conclusions and limits of the study: Because the study included a small number of donors, the genetic and exposure-history diversity represented was limited. Naive subsets generally had larger estimated clonotype richness than memory subsets did. Compared with non-shared clonotypes, the clonotypes found in all four sorted-subset donors had higher generation probabilities. Sampling was restricted to blood, and TCR repertoires in tissue are likely to differ from TCR repertoires in blood. Sharing across a few donors was observed for around 4.8% of naive CD4, 3% to 3.5% of naive CD8, over 2% of memory CD4, and less than 0.45% of memory CD8 clonotypes. Rarefaction of sorted-subset datasets indicated incomplete sequencing despite the large sequencing depth. Pairwise subsampling indicated that sequencing depth was expected to affect the degree of clonotype sharing among donors.

Donors were healthy HIV-negative adults with no recently reported acute infections or vaccinations. Every donor was a Caucasian adult residing in Nashville, Tennessee, USA. CD4+ T cells were enriched by magnetic negative selection, after which naive cells were positively selected on CD45RA and the negative fraction was taken as the memory subset. Blood was collected by leukapheresis, and PBMCs were isolated by Ficoll-Histopaque density gradient centrifugation and then cryopreserved in liquid nitrogen vapor phase. Analytical flow cytometry was used to check the purity and quantity of each magnetically sorted T cell population. From each sorted fraction, genomic DNA was isolated and quantified by UV absorbance on a Nanodrop 2000c. This clone was observed once. This clone's antigen is unknown. The record has no base qualities; no much larger clone is one base away. Using the deep immunoSEQ assay, multiplex PCR amplified TCR CDR3 regions from genomic DNA. For each cell subset, the extracted genomic DNA was distributed evenly across all wells of several immunoSEQ 96-well plates, and each plate served as one replicate. For sorted subsets, 200 to 250 ng of genomic DNA, equivalent to around 30,000 T cell genomes, went into each replicate PCR. The purified libraries were quantified using a Qubit 3.0 fluorometer, sized with a Bioanalyzer 2100, and then quantified again using the KAPA Library Quantification kit. Every immunoSEQ 96-well plate was sequenced on a dedicated single-read 150-cycle Illumina NextSeq 550 flow cell. The study's processing was this. Because the immunoSEQ output held only junctional sequences and lacked quality scores, the filtering could not match the filtering applied to full-length reads. To assign V/J genes and CDR3, sequences were annotated against IMGT germline references using PyIR, a Python wrapper for IgBLAST v1.9. Reads were removed for weak V/J assignments (E-value above 1e-6), missing CDR3, stop codons, out-of-frame junctions, or ambiguous translated residues. A V3J clonotype was defined by an identical inferred V gene, J gene, and CDR3 amino acid sequence. Percentage overlap between repertoires was computed as shared unique clonotypes divided by the size of the smaller repertoire. Richness of each repertoire was evaluated using RTK rarefaction, the Chao1 estimator, and Recon v2.1 estimates of unobserved clonotypes. Generation probabilities were computed with OLGA for all TCRbeta clonotypes obtained by the gDNA method from several donors. TCRdb obtained this table from immuneACCESS and retained in-frame rearrangements with V and J assigned. These tables miss some clones; where compared with another copy, unresolved V genes account for less than half of the shortfall, and the remainder is unexplained. V and J calls and clone size are those listed in that table; D and trimming were worked out from the DNA. The sample profile shows around 990,000 clones; roughly 77% of them were found once. 0.7% to 0.95% of the sample is held by the ten biggest clonotypes.

This sequence was found in a young man in good health. Some clones in this sample may be carry-over from other donors' samples. Sequencing was carried out using memory CD4+ T cells from PBMCs. The sample's cell subset or site label, in plain terms: CD45RA-negative fraction.

The DNA sequence is given as TGCGCCAGCAGCCACGGGGTGGGGAATGAGCAGTTCTTC. It translates to CASSHGVGNEQFF. The chain is encoded by TRBV5-1 joined to TRBJ2-1; possibly the D gene is TRBD2, per 5 matching bases. The CDR3 sequence holds 13 residues, the cysteine and phenylalanine included. The retained sequence is limited to the CDR3, 39 bases, with the frame set at the first base. V is cut by 4 bases and J by 7 bases, and the space between the germline ends is 12 bases. For CDR1 and CDR2, the germline V gene lists SGHRS and YFSETQ.